The clone carrying this T cell receptor (beta chain) was counted at least ten times. Its antigen is as yet unknown. Germline CDR1 reads DFQATT; CDR2 reads SNEGSKA (reference sequence). V lost 3 bases and J lost 4; bases outside the gene matches: 6. CDR3 length: 15 residues. The sample comes from a study of blood T cells in healthy people across ages. The study, taken as a whole, reports: Unsorted PBMCs prevented conclusive naive versus antigen-experienced comparison. Diversity estimates from one million T cells were considered underestimates. Both naive CD4+ cell counts and diversity were greater in long-lived donors than in aged donors. Age brought a roughly linear fall in TCR beta diversity measured per million T cells.

Using a J-beta primer mix together with a sample-barcoded 5' primer, a second PCR was run for roughly 7 to 12 cycles. TCRdb analysed the 5' RACE reads with MiXCR anew, one entry per CDR3 protein. Among hundreds of thousands of distinct CDR3 sequences listed, about 28% were seen once. This receptor was taken from a woman aged 80 or over in good health. What was sequenced was blood. V usage is TRBV20-1 and J usage is TRBJ2-1; 10 nucleotides match TRBD2. The CDR3 is CSASLSSGGYNEQFF. Written as DNA, the CDR3 is TGCAGTGCTAGTTTGTCTAGCGGGGGATACAATGAGCAGTTCTTC.